This is a list of T cell receptor beta chains from one sample in a study of blood T cell repertoires in COVID-19. Libraries were prepared by immunoSEQ multiplex PCR; TCRdb keeps only in-frame clonotypes and omits some of them. The table has under 150,000 clones, about four fifths seen once; the top ten hold 1.4%. The sequencing sample was made of peripheral blood. The receptors derive from a man between 60 and 75 years old with acute or convalescent COVID-19. CDR3s include the opening cysteine and the closing phenylalanine or tryptophan. Fields, in order: J gene, V gene, clone size, D gene, CDR3 DNA, CDR3 protein. A D gene is named only where the DNA matches it firmly. Clone size, where shown, is once, few, many, or a class for clones that have expanded.

>TRBJ2-7|TRBV5-1|few|TRBD2
TGCGCCAGCAGCGAAACTAGCGGGAGTCACGAGCAGTACTTC
CASSETSGSHEQYF
>TRBJ2-7|TRBV7-9|-|-
TGTGCCAGCAGCTTAAGTGCCGGTTTTGAGCAGTACTTC
CASSLSAGFEQYF
>TRBJ1-2|TRBV10-3|-|TRBD1
TGTGCCATCAGTGACAGACAGGGTTACGGCTACACCTTC
CAISDRQGYGYTF
>TRBJ2-7|TRBV11-2|once|TRBD2
TGTGCCAGCAGCTCAACCGGGACTAGCGGGAGGGAGCAGTACTTC
CASSSTGTSGREQYF
>TRBJ1-1|TRBV28|-|-
TGTGCCAGCAGTCGCGTAGGACACAACACTGAAGCTTTCTTT
CASSRVGHNTEAFF
>TRBJ2-7|TRBV5-4|few|TRBD2
TGTGCCAGCAGCTTGTCTAGCGGGGCAAGCTACGAGCAGTACTTC
CASSLSSGASYEQYF
>TRBJ2-2|TRBV3-1/TRBV3-2|-|TRBD2
TGTGCCAGCAGCCCAAGCGGGGGGACCACCACCGGGGAGCTGTTTTTT
CASSPSGGTTTGELFF
>TRBJ2-1|TRBV7-2|few|TRBD1
TGTGCCAGCAGCTTAAGCTTCAGGGGGCCCTACAATGAGCAGTTCTTC
CASSLSFRGPYNEQFF
>TRBJ2-1|TRBV24-1|once|-
TGTGCCACCAGTGCTACACAGGGACCCAATGAGCAGTTCTTC
CATSATQGPNEQFF
>TRBJ2-3|TRBV7-9|-|-
TGTGCCAGCAGCTTCGGCACTACCCCGGATGGAGATACGCAGTATTTT
CASSFGTTPDGDTQYF
>TRBJ1-4|TRBV12-3/TRBV12-4|-|-
TGTGCCAGCAGCCCCTCCGAAAAACTGTTTTTT
CASSPSEKLFF
>TRBJ2-7|TRBV4-1|-|TRBD2
TGCGCCAGCAGCCAACTCCACTTAGTGCCTAGCGGGAGTTACGAGCAGTACTTC
CASSQLHLVPSGSYEQYF
>TRBJ1-1|TRBV4-1|-|TRBD1
TGCGCCAGTCGGGACAGATACACTGAAGCTTTCTTT
CASRDRYTEAFF
>TRBJ1-2|TRBV5-4|few|-
TGTGCCAGCAGCTATGCAGGGGATGGCTACACCTTC
CASSYAGDGYTF
>TRBJ2-5|TRBV5-1|-|TRBD1
TGCGCCAGCAGCTTGGACGGGACAGGCCAAGAGACCCAGTACTTC
CASSLDGTGQETQYF
>TRBJ2-2|TRBV5-1|-|-
TGCGCCAGCAGCTCCGCGGTCTCCGGGGAGCTGTTTTTT
CASSSAVSGELFF
>TRBJ1-1|TRBV11-2|-|-
TGTGCCAGCAGCTTAGTAGGGGGAGTGAACACTGAAGCTTTCTTT
CASSLVGGVNTEAFF
>TRBJ1-6|TRBV14|-|-
TGTGCCAGCAGCCAAGATGTGCGAGATAATTCACCCCTCCACTTT
CASSQDVRDNSPLHF
>TRBJ2-1|TRBV29-1|few|-
-
CSFAIGTSVLF
>TRBJ2-5|TRBV5-5|once|TRBD1
TGTGCCAGCTCGGGACAGACACAAGAGACCCAGTACTTC
CASSGQTQETQYF
>TRBJ1-2|TRBV28|-|TRBD1
TGTGCCAGCAGTTTACATACCGGGACAGGGGGATCGGGCTACACCTTC
CASSLHTGTGGSGYTF
>TRBJ1-4|TRBV27|-|-
TGTGCCAGCAGTGTAAGGGGAATTGAAAAACTGTTTTTT
CASSVRGIEKLFF
>TRBJ2-3|TRBV9|-|TRBD2
TGTGCCAGCAGCGTAGTAAGAGGGACTAGCCCAGATACGCAGTATTTT
CASSVVRGTSPDTQYF
>TRBJ1-2|TRBV27|-|-
TGTGCCAGCAGTTTCACATTACAGGGAAAGGATGGCTACACCTTC
CASSFTLQGKDGYTF
>TRBJ2-7|TRBV12-3/TRBV12-4|-|-
TGTGCCAGCAGTATAAGACACTACGAGCAGTACTTC
CASSIRHYEQYF
>TRBJ2-7|TRBV30|once|-
TGTGCCGGAGGTAGAGGCAGTTCCTACGAGCAGTACTTC
CAGGRGSSYEQYF
>TRBJ2-1|TRBV5-1|-|-
TGCGCCAGCAGCTTGGAGCTCAATGAGCAGTTCTTC
CASSLELNEQFF
>TRBJ2-1|TRBV11-2|-|TRBD2
TGTGCCAGCAGATTCGGGGGGATGAGTGAGCAGTTCTTC
CASRFGGMSEQFF
>TRBJ1-5|TRBV6-1|-|TRBD1
TGTGCCAGCAGTGAATTTTTACGTAAGGGGGCCAATCAGCCCCAGCATTTT
CASSEFLRKGANQPQHF
>TRBJ2-2|TRBV5-1|few|-
TGCGCCAGCAGCTTGGAGCAGGGGATCGGGGAGCTGTTTTTT
CASSLEQGIGELFF
>TRBJ1-5|TRBV5-1|-|TRBD1
TGCGCCAGCAGCTTGTCGACAGGGGCCGACCAGCCCCAGCATTTT
CASSLSTGADQPQHF
>TRBJ1-1|TRBV20-1|-|TRBD1
TGCAGTGCTAGTCGGACAGGGGGTATGACTGAAGCTTTCTTT
CSASRTGGMTEAFF
>TRBJ1-3|TRBV19|once|-
TGTGCCAGTAGTGTCTCGGCAGGCTCTGGAAACACCATATATTTT
CASSVSAGSGNTIYF
>TRBJ1-1|TRBV29-1|-|TRBD1
TGCAGCGTTAACAGGGGCGCGAACACTGAAGCTTTCTTT
CSVNRGANTEAFF
>TRBJ2-1|TRBV5-4|-|TRBD2
TGTGCCAGCAGCCTAAGCGGGGGGGCCTACAATGAGCAGTTCTTC
CASSLSGGAYNEQFF
>TRBJ2-3|TRBV29-1|-|TRBD2
TGCAGCGTTGTACAAGGGACTAGCGGCTTCACAGATACGCAGTATTTT
CSVVQGTSGFTDTQYF
>TRBJ1-2|TRBV2|few|-
TGTGCCAGCAGTGAAGATCGTCACAGGACCTATGGCTACACCTTC
CASSEDRHRTYGYTF
>TRBJ2-2|TRBV7-2|once|-
TGTGCCAGCAGCGTCAGGGTGGCCGGGGAGCTGTTTTTT
CASSVRVAGELFF
>TRBJ2-7|TRBV6-5|-|-
TGTGCCAGCAGTCCTTCCGGGACACCCCACGAGCAGTACTTC
CASSPSGTPHEQYF
>TRBJ2-7|TRBV6-2/TRBV6-3|-|TRBD2
TGTGCCAGCAGTTACTCCCTAGCGGGAGGACGTTCCTACGAGCAGTACTTC
CASSYSLAGGRSYEQYF
>TRBJ2-3|TRBV7-3|-|-
TGTGCCAGCAGTCGTAGCGGCGGGCTCACAGATACGCAGTATTTT
CASSRSGGLTDTQYF